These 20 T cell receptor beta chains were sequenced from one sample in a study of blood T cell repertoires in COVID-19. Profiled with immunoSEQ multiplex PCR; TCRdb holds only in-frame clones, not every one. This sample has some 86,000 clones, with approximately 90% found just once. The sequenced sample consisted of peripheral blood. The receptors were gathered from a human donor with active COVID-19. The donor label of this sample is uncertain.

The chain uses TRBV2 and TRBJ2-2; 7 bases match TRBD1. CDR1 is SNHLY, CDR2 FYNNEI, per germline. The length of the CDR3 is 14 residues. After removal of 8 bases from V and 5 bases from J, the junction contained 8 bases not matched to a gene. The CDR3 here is CASVRGQRTGELFF. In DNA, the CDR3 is TGTGCCAGCGTAAGGGGGCAAAGAACCGGGGAGCTGTTTTTT.

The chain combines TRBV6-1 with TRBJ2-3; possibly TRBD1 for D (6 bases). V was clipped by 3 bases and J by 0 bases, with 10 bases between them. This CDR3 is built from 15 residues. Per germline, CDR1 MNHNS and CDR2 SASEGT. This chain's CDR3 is CASSEGQFSTDTQYF. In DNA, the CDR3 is TGTGCCAGCAGTGAGGGACAATTCAGCACAGATACGCAGTATTTT.

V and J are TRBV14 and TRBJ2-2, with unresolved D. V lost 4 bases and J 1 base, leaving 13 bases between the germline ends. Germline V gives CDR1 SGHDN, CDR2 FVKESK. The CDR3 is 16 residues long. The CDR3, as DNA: TGTGCCAGCAGCCCCCACGGGTCTTGGAACACCGGGGAGCTGTTTTTT. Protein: CASSPHGSWNTGELFF.

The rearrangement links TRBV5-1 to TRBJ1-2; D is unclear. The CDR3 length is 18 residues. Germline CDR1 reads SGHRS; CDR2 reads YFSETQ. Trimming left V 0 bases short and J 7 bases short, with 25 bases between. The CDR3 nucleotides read TGCGCCAGCAGCTTGGAATCGCCCGAACGGGGAAAATACCGTGGCTACACCTTC. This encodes CASSLESPERGKYRGYTF.

CDR3 loop: CASSQKQNLMNTEAFF. CDR3 nucleotides: TGTGCCAGCAGCCAAAAACAGAATCTTATGAACACTGAAGCTTTCTTT. This rearrangement joins TRBV14 to TRBJ1-1; D ambiguous. Between the trimmed V and J ends, which lost 2 bases and 0 bases, there was a span of 13 bases. The CDR3 sequence is 16 residues long. CDR1 and CDR2 from the germline V gene are SGHDN and FVKESK.

The CDR3 DNA sequence: TGTGCCAGCAGCTTAGTAGGGAGGGGGGAGGATACGCAGTATTTT. It specifies CASSLVGRGEDTQYF. The V call is TRBV11-2, the J call TRBJ2-3, with D possibly being TRBD2 (7 bases). V lost 1 base and J lost 6, with 14 bases in between. The germline V gene encodes CDR1 SGHAT and CDR2 FQNNGV. The CDR3 covers 15 residues.

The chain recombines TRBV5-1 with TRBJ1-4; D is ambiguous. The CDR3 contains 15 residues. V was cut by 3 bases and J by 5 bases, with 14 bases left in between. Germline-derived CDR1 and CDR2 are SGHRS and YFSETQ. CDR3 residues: CASSWNRGLNEKLFF. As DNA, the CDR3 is TGCGCCAGCAGCTGGAACCGTGGACTCAATGAAAAACTGTTTTTT.

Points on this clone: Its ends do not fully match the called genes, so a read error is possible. CDR3 protein: CVSSTRGGTETNTGELFF. The DNA for the CDR3 is TGTGTCAGCAGCACCCGGGGGGGGACAGAAACGAACACCGGGGAGCTGTTTTTT. The rearrangement links TRBV11-2 to TRBJ2-2; a possible D gene is TRBD2 (8 bases). The length of the CDR3 is 18 residues. Germline loops: CDR1 SGHAT, CDR2 FQNNGV.

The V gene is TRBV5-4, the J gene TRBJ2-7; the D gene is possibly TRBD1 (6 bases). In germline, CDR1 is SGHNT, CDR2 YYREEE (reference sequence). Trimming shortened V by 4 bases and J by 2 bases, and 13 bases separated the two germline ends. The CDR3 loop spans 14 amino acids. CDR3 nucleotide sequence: TGTGCCAGCAGCCCCGGGACACCTCCCTACGAGCAGTACTTC. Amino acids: CASSPGTPPYEQYF. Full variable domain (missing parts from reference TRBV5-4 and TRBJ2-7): ETGVTQSPTHLIKTRGQQVTLRCSSQSGHNTVSWYQQALGQGPQFIFQYYREEENGRGNFPPRFSGLQFPNYSSELNVNALELDDSALYLCASSPGTPPYEQYFGPGTRLTVT.

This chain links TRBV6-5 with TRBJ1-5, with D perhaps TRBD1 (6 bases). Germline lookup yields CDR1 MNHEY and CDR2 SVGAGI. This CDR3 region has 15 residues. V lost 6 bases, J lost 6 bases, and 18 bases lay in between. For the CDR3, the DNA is TGTGCCAGCAGCGGCCGGGGGGCAGGTGGTCAGCCCCAGCATTTT. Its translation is CASSGRGAGGQPQHF.

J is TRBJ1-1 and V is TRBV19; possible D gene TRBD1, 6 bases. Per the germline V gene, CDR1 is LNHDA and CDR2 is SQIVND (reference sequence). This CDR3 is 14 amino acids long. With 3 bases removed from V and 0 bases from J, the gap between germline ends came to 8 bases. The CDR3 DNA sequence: TGTGCCAGTAGTATCAACAGGGTGAACACTGAAGCTTTCTTT. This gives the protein CASSINRVNTEAFF.

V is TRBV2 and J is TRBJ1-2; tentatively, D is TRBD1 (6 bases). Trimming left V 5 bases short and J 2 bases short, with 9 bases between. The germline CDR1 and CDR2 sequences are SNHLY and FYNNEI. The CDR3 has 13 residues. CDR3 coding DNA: TGTGCCAGCAGTAGACAGGAAAACTATGGCTACACCTTC. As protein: CASSRQENYGYTF.

The CDR3 reads CASSPGQGVYGYTF. The CDR3 DNA follows: TGTGCCAGCAGCCCTGGACAGGGGGTATATGGCTACACCTTC. The chain is built from TRBV7-8 and TRBJ1-2; 10 positions agree with TRBD1. CDR1 is SGHVS and CDR2 is FQNEAQ in the germline V gene. The J segment lost 5 bases and the V segment lost 5 bases, leaving 5 bases of the junction unmatched. The CDR3 sequence is 14 residues long.

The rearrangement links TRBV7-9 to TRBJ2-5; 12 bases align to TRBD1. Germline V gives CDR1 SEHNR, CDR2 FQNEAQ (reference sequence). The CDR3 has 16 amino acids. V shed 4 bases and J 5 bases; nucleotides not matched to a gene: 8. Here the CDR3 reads CASSSGDRGLVETQYF. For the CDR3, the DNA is TGTGCCAGCAGCTCGGGGGACAGGGGGCTTGTGGAGACCCAGTACTTC.

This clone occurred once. CDR3 loop: CASSGLAGDLTDTQYF. As DNA, the CDR3 is TGTGCCAGCAGCGGACTAGCGGGGGATCTCACAGATACGCAGTATTTT. This chain joins TRBV9 and TRBJ2-3, with 12 bases fitting TRBD2. The CDR3 consists of 16 residues. Germline V gives CDR1 SGDLS, CDR2 YYNGEE. V trimming: 3 bases; J trimming: 2 bases; junction bases outside the gene matches: 4.

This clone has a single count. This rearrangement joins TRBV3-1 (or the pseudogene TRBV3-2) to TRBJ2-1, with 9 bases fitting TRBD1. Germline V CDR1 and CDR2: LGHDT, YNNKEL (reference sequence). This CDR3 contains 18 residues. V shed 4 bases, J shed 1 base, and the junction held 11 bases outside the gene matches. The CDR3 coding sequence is TGTGCCAGCAGCCGGCCGGGACAGGGTTATATGTCCTACAATGAGCAGTTCTTC. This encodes CASSRPGQGYMSYNEQFF.

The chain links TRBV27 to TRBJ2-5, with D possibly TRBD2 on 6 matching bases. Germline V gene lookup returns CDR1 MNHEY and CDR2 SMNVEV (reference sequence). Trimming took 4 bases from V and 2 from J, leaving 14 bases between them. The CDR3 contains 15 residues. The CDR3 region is CASSWTGTQQETQYF. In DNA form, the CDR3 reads TGTGCCAGCAGTTGGACCGGGACTCAACAAGAGACCCAGTACTTC.

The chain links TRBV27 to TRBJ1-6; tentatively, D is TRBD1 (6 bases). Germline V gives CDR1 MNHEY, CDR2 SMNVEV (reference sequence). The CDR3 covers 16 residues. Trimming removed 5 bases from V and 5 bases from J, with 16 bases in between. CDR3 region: CASSDTGTNNNSPLHF. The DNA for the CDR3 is TGTGCCAGCAGTGACACAGGGACGAATAATAATTCACCCCTCCACTTT.

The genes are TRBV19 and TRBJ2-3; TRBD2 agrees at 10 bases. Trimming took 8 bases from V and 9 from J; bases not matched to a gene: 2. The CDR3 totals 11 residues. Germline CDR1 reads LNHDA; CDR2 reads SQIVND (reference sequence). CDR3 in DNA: TGTGCCAGTGGGACTAGCGCGACGCAGTATTTT. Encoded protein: CASGTSATQYF.

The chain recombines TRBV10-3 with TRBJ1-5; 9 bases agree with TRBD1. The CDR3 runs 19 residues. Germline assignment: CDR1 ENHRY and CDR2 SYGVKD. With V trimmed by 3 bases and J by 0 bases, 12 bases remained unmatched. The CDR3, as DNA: TGTGCCATCAGTGATTACCTGACAGGGGGGACCAATAGCAATCAGCCCCAGCATTTT. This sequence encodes CAISDYLTGGTNSNQPQHF.